These 25 T cell receptor beta chains were sequenced from one sample in a study of blood T cells in healthy people across ages. A second 7 to 11 cycle PCR used barcoded and J-beta primers. TCRdb re-called the 5' RACE reads with MiXCR, one entry per CDR3 protein. This table has about 780,000 distinct CDR3 sequences, 35% to 50% appearing once. Material for sequencing was blood. Receptors originate from a man older than 75 in good health.

The chain uses TRBV20-1 and TRBJ1-1; weak D call: TRBD1 (6 bases). V shed 1 base and J shed 7 bases, with 16 bases lying between them. Germline loops: CDR1 DFQATT, CDR2 SNEGSKA (reference sequence). This CDR3 region has 14 residues. The CDR3 DNA reads TGCAGTGCTAGAGTCCTCGCAGGGGCTATTGAAGCTTTCTTT. It is translated as CSARVLAGAIEAFF.

The gene calls are TRBV24-1 and TRBJ2-3, with D perhaps given as TRBD1 or TRBD2 (5 bases each). This CDR3 spans 14 amino acids. With 3 bases removed from V and 5 bases from J, the gap between germline ends came to 11 bases. CDR1 and CDR2 (germline): KGHDR, SFDVKD. CDR3 loop: CATSDRQGEDTQYF. In DNA, the CDR3 is TGTGCCACCAGTGATCGGCAGGGAGAAGATACGCAGTATTTT.

This sequence joins TRBV25-1 and TRBJ1-2; the D is unclear. This CDR3 is built from 13 residues. The germline V gene encodes CDR1 MGHDK and CDR2 SYGVNS. V lost 1 base and J lost 6, with 9 bases in between. The CDR3 loop reads CASSEFRVNGYTF. The CDR3 nucleotides read TGTGCCAGCAGTGAATTTAGGGTCAATGGCTACACCTTC.

This clonotype was detected many times. The chain employs TRBV5-1 and TRBJ2-7, with D perhaps matching TRBD2 (7 bases). The CDR3 has 15 amino acids. CDR1 and CDR2 from the germline V gene are SGHRS and YFSETQ. Trimming cost V 7 bases and J 6 bases, with 23 bases left between them. For the CDR3, the DNA is TGCGCCAGCTCAGGGGAAACGGGAGGTACGATCGAGCAGTACTTC. Encoded protein: CASSGETGGTIEQYF.

This clonotype was recorded a few times. J is TRBJ2-3 and V is TRBV20-1; the match to TRBD2 covers 8 bases. Germline trimming cut 1 base from V and 4 bases from J; bases unmatched to any gene: 4. The CDR3 is 14 amino acids. Germline loops: CDR1 DFQATT, CDR2 SNEGSKA (reference sequence). In DNA, the CDR3 is TGCAGTGCTAGAGTTTGGACTAGCCCAGATACGCAGTATTTT. Translating gives CSARVWTSPDTQYF.

V and J are TRBV12-3 or TRBV12-4 and TRBJ2-1, with 9 nucleotides matching TRBD2. The CDR3 runs to 19 residues. J gave up 0 bases and V 6 bases, and 15 bases lay outside the gene matches. The DNA of the CDR3 is TGTGCCAGCAGACCCGGGACTAGCAGGAGGGGGAGCTCCTACAATGAGCAGTTCTTC. Protein product: CASRPGTSRRGSSYNEQFF.

The chain uses TRBV6-5 and TRBJ1-2; 7 bases align to TRBD1. This CDR3 is built from 15 residues. Per germline, CDR1 MNHEY and CDR2 SVGAGI. Trimming at V came to 6 bases and at J to 1 base, leaving 8 bases not matched to a gene. CDR3 in DNA: TGTGCCAGCAGGGGCCAGGGGGTCGGTAACTATGGCTACACCTTC. Translating gives CASRGQGVGNYGYTF.

To note about this clonotype: The junction departs from germline at one end; a sequencing error may be responsible. The chain has TRBV7-7 and TRBJ2-5, with 7 nucleotides matching TRBD2. The CDR3 contains 14 residues. CDR1 is SSHAT and CDR2 is FNYEAQ in the germline V gene (reference sequence). Here the CDR3 DNA reads TGTGCTAGCAGCTTTCAAGCGGGACGAGGGACCCAGTACTTC. Its protein is CASSFQAGRGTQYF.

This clonotype has more than one count but fewer than ten. The chain uses TRBV15 and TRBJ2-6; the D is unclear. CDR1 is LNHNV and CDR2 is YYDKDF in the germline V gene (reference sequence). The CDR3 extends over 15 amino acids. With 5 bases removed from V and 0 bases from J, the gap between germline ends came to 8 bases. In DNA, the CDR3 is TGTGCCACCAGCGTGATGGTCTCTGGGGCCAACGTCCTGACTTTC. This sequence encodes CATSVMVSGANVLTF.

This clonotype has a handful of counts. CDR3 coding DNA: TGCGCCAGCAGCTTGGAGTCTGGGGATTCCTATAATTCACCCCTCCACTTT. Encoded protein: CASSLESGDSYNSPLHF. This rearrangement joins TRBV5-1 to TRBJ1-6; the D is unclear. CDR1 and CDR2 (germline): SGHRS, YFSETQ. The CDR3 totals 17 residues. With 0 bases removed from V and 1 base from J, the gap between germline ends came to 11 bases.

Only a few counts were recorded for this clonotype. The gene calls are TRBV10-3 and TRBJ2-7, with 11 bases aligning to TRBD1. The junction had 7 bases not matched to a gene; V was cut back by 10 bases and J by 5 bases. Germline loops: CDR1 ENHRY, CDR2 SYGVKD. The CDR3 is 13 amino acids. The CDR3 bases are TGTGCCACGGGGACAGGGGGGTCCCACGAGCAGTACTTC. Translation: CATGTGGSHEQYF.

This clonotype was counted a few times. J is TRBJ2-4 and V is TRBV10-3, with D possibly matching TRBD2 (6 bases). From germline, CDR1 is ENHRY and CDR2 SYGVKD. This CDR3 is built from 14 residues. V was shortened by 2 bases and J by 8 bases, with 13 bases between the two germline ends. CDR3 DNA: TGTGCCATCAGTGAGGAGGGGACTGGGGACATTCAGTACTTC. Its translation is CAISEEGTGDIQYF.

The V call is TRBV12-3 or TRBV12-4, the J call TRBJ1-1; a possible D gene is TRBD1 (5 bases). V was clipped by 3 bases and J by 3 bases, with 17 bases between them. The CDR3 contains 16 residues. The CDR3 nucleotides are TGTGCCAGCAGTTTTGGGTCCAGGGCGCCGGACACTGAAGCTTTCTTT. Its translation is CASSFGSRAPDTEAFF.

The chain carries TRBV7-2 and TRBJ2-5; D assignment may be TRBD1 or TRBD2 (5 bases each). Trimming removed 6 bases from V and 1 base from J, with 15 bases in between. CDR3 length equals 15 residues. CDR1 is SGHTA and CDR2 is FQGNSA in the germline V gene. The CDR3: CASSWDDTIQETQYF. The CDR3 DNA reads TGTGCCAGCAGTTGGGACGACACTATCCAAGAGACCCAGTACTTC.

The rearrangement links TRBV5-6 to TRBJ2-2, with 8 bases identical to TRBD1. Germline trimming cut 4 bases from V and 6 bases from J; bases unmatched to any gene: 11. The CDR3 has 16 residues. From germline, CDR1 is SGHDT and CDR2 YYEEEE. Here the CDR3 DNA reads TGTGCCAGCAGCATAGACAGGGGAAGATTCTCCGGGGAGCTGTTTTTT. Its translation is CASSIDRGRFSGELFF. Full variable domain (outside the CDR3, taken from reference TRBV5-6 and TRBJ2-2): DAGVTQSPTHLIKTRGQQVTLRCSPKSGHDTVSWYQQALGQGPQFIFQYYEEEERQRGNFPDRFSGHQFPNYSSELNVNALLLGDSALYLCASSIDRGRFSGELFFGEGSRLTVL.

This clonotype was counted between two and nine times. The J gene is TRBJ2-1, the V gene TRBV24-1, with 8 bases identical to TRBD1. Germline values: CDR1 KGHDR, CDR2 SFDVKD. CDR3 size: 19 residues. Trimming removed 0 bases from V and 1 base from J; junction bases left unmatched: 10. CDR3 amino acids: CATSDLGRGRERSYNEQFF. The CDR3 DNA reads TGTGCCACCAGTGATTTGGGCAGGGGGCGCGAAAGATCCTACAATGAGCAGTTCTTC.

The count of this clonotype is one. The chain employs TRBV5-1 and TRBJ2-5, with D perhaps matching TRBD1 (5 bases). Trimming shortened V by 1 base and J by 5 bases, and 9 bases separated the two germline ends. In germline, CDR1 is SGHRS, CDR2 YFSETQ. The length of the CDR3 is 13 residues. CDR3 amino acids: CASSLRQKETQYF. Written as DNA, the CDR3 is TGCGCCAGCAGCTTGCGACAGAAGGAGACCCAGTACTTC.

The V call is TRBV5-1, the J call TRBJ1-1, with D unresolved. CDR1 is SGHRS and CDR2 is YFSETQ in the germline V gene. The CDR3 spans 14 residues. Trimming took off 4 bases at V and 1 base at J, with 11 bases between the two ends. CDR3 loop: CASSILTANTEAFF. CDR3 nucleotide sequence: TGCGCCAGCAGCATACTGACGGCGAACACTGAAGCTTTCTTT.

This chain uses TRBV6-1 with TRBJ2-5; D may be TRBD1 or TRBD2 (8 bases each). Trimming pared 1 base from V and 5 bases from J, leaving 17 bases between. Germline CDR1 reads MNHNS; CDR2 reads SASEGT. CDR3 length equals 16 residues. CDR3 residues: CASSEVGSGDRETQYF. In nucleotides, the CDR3 is TGTGCCAGCAGTGAAGTGGGTAGCGGGGACAGGGAGACCCAGTACTTC.

A note on this clonotype: A much larger clone differs by one base, so this may be a read error. The rearrangement joins TRBV18 to TRBJ2-1; no clear D. The J call is uncertain, as TRBJ2-7 better fits the DNA end. Looked up from germline, CDR1 is KGHSH and CDR2 is LQKENI. CDR3 length: 13 residues. The CDR3 here is CASSPAPTNEQYF. The CDR3 DNA reads TGTGCCAGCTCACCAGCCCCTACCAATGAGCAGTACTTC.

This chain links TRBV7-9 with TRBJ2-4; weak D call: TRBD2 (6 bases). The V gene lost 3 bases and the J gene lost 2 bases, with 8 bases spanning the gap. CDR1 and CDR2 from the germline V gene are SEHNR and FQNEAQ (reference sequence). This CDR3 comprises 14 residues. CDR3 bases: TGTGCCAGCAGCTTTGGGGGGACCAAAAACATTCAGTACTTC. This encodes CASSFGGTKNIQYF.

The rearrangement links TRBV24-1 to TRBJ2-1; D is undetermined. The tail of the sequence fits TRBJ2-7 better, so the J call may be wrong. This CDR3 spans 15 amino acids. Germline V gives CDR1 KGHDR, CDR2 SFDVKD. In nucleotides, the CDR3 is TGTGCCACCAGTGACCCCTATGGGGTTTACAATGAGCAGTACTTC. This encodes CATSDPYGVYNEQYF.

The chain couples TRBV7-2 to TRBJ2-7, with D maybe TRBD1 (5 bases). The CDR3 contains 15 residues. V was shortened by 1 base and J by 2 bases, with 12 bases between the two germline ends. Looked up from germline, CDR1 is SGHTA and CDR2 is FQGNSA. In nucleotides, the CDR3 is TGTGCCAGCAGCTTAGAAGGGGTCCCTACCTACGAGCAGTACTTC. Protein: CASSLEGVPTYEQYF.

This clonotype was detected only a few times. The chain couples TRBV7-3 to TRBJ2-1; tentatively, D is TRBD2 (6 bases). This CDR3 has 12 residues. With 4 bases removed from V and 15 bases from J, the gap between germline ends came to 16 bases. From germline, CDR1 is SGHTA and CDR2 FQGTGA. CDR3 protein: CASSSGTPPRFF. The CDR3 DNA sequence: TGTGCCAGCAGCTCTGGGACTCCCCCCAGGTTCTTC.

A few counts support this clonotype. The chain combines TRBV28 with TRBJ1-5; a possible D gene is TRBD1 (6 bases). Germline values: CDR1 MDHEN, CDR2 SYDVKM. The V and J ends lost 5 bases and 0 bases respectively, with 14 bases between them. The CDR3 is made up of 16 amino acids. CDR3 bases: TGTGCCAGCAGTCCCCTGGGGGGCAATAGCAATCAGCCCCAGCATTTT. Translation: CASSPLGGNSNQPQHF.